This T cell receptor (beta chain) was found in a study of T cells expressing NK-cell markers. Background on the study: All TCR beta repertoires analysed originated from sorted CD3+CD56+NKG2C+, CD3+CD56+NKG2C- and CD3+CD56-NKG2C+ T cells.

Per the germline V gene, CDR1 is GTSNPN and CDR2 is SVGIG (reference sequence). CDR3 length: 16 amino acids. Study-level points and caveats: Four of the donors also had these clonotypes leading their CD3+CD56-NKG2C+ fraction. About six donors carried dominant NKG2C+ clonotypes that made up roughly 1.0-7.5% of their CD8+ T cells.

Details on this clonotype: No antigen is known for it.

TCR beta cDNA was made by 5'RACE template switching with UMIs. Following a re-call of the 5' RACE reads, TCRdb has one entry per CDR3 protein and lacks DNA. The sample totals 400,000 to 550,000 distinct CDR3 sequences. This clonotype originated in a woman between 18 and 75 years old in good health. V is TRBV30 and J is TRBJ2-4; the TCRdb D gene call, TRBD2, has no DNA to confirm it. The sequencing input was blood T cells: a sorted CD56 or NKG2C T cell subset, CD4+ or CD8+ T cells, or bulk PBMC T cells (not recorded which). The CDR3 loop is CAWTRGTSGRIGIQYF.